These 22 T cell receptor beta chains originate from one sample sequenced in a study of beta chain features in type 1 diabetes. The investigators reverse transcribed all of the isolated RNA, so they sequenced expressed TCRB transcripts. This table comes from immunoSEQ multiplex PCR, and its TCRdb copy is limited to in-frame clones, with some not included. The sample holds more than 95,000 clones, 28% seen once. Study findings and constraints: Type 1 diabetes patients had TCRB CDR3s that were shorter (moderately but significantly so) in all four CD4+ subsets.

Their target antigens are unknown. The sequenced sample was central memory CD4+ T cells from blood. All receptors come from a woman between 18 and 29 years old with type 1 diabetes.

This clone was detected only a few times. The chain combines TRBV6-5 with TRBJ1-5; 7 bases match TRBD1. The CDR3 totals 15 residues. Germline V CDR1 and CDR2: MNHEY, SVGAGI. Losses at the gene ends were 6 bases for V and 0 bases for J; bases not matched to a gene: 5. CDR3 region: CASRPTGFSNQPQHF. In nucleotides, the CDR3 is TGTGCCAGCAGGCCGACAGGGTTTAGCAATCAGCCCCAGCATTTT.

J is TRBJ1-2 and V is TRBV15, with D tentatively TRBD1 (5 bases). This CDR3 region has 13 residues. V was pared by 6 bases and J by 4 bases, with 12 bases between. The germline V gene has CDR1 LNHNV and CDR2 YYDKDF (reference sequence). Here the CDR3 DNA reads TGTGCCACCAGTCACGGGACTGTCTATGGCTACACCTTC. Amino acids: CATSHGTVYGYTF.

In its sample, this clone was seen a few times. The V and J genes are TRBV28 and TRBJ1-1; D is undetermined. Germline V lookup: CDR1 MDHEN, CDR2 SYDVKM. With 7 bases removed from V and 1 base from J, the gap between germline ends came to 19 bases. This CDR3 has 16 residues. The DNA for the CDR3 is TGTGCCAGCACTTTTCGGTTGACGCGGCAGAACACTGAAGCTTTCTTT. It translates to CASTFRLTRQNTEAFF. Using reference TRBV28 and TRBJ1-1 for the parts outside the CDR3, the full variable domain is DVKVTQSSRYLVKRTGEKVFLECVQDMDHENMFWYRQDPGLGLRLIYFSYDVKMKEKGDIPEGYSVSREKKERFSLILESASTNQTSMYLCASTFRLTRQNTEAFFGQGTRLTVV.

This chain connects TRBV5-1 to TRBJ2-1; D is unclear. Trimming cost V 4 bases and J 4 bases, with 3 bases left between them. The CDR3 is 11 residues long. The V gene's germline CDR1 is SGHRS and CDR2 YFSETQ. The CDR3 spells CASSLYNEQFF. CDR3 nucleotides: TGCGCCAGCAGCCTATACAATGAGCAGTTCTTC.

This sequence joins TRBV18 and TRBJ2-7, with 7 nucleotides matching TRBD2. This CDR3 has 13 residues. V lost 4 bases, J lost 6 bases, and 6 bases stayed unmatched. Looked up from germline, CDR1 is KGHSH and CDR2 is LQKENI. The CDR3 is CASSREGRGEQYV. The CDR3 DNA sequence: TGTGCCAGCTCACGGGAGGGCCGAGGCGAGCAGTACGTC.

This clone has just a few counts. The rearrangement uses TRBV5-1 and TRBJ1-2, with 7 nucleotides matching TRBD1. The CDR3 is 14 residues long. Losses at the gene ends were 4 bases for V and 8 bases for J; bases not matched to a gene: 11. CDR1 is SGHRS, CDR2 YFSETQ, per germline. The chain's CDR3 is CASSRRTGDGGYTF. The DNA for the CDR3 is TGCGCCAGCAGCCGGAGAACAGGGGACGGGGGCTACACCTTC.

This clone was seen only a few times. V usage is TRBV29-1 and J usage is TRBJ1-1, with 10 bases that match TRBD1. Trimming at V came to 7 bases and at J to 0 bases, leaving 11 bases not matched to a gene. Germline CDR1 is SQVTM and CDR2 is ANQGSEA. This CDR3 has 16 amino acids. CDR3 sequence reads: CSAGAQTGGMNTEAFF. The CDR3 DNA reads as TGCAGCGCCGGAGCCCAGACAGGGGGCATGAACACTGAAGCTTTCTTT.

The chain joins TRBV2 to TRBJ1-2; 8 bases map to TRBD1. CDR3 size: 16 residues. J lost 0 bases, V lost 5 bases, and 8 bases had no gene match. Germline CDR1 SNHLY, CDR2 FYNNEI. CDR3 bases: TGTGCCAGCAGTCCCGGGACAGGCATAACTAACTATGGCTACACCTTC. Translation: CASSPGTGITNYGYTF.

This chain uses TRBV6-5 with TRBJ2-7; TRBD2 agrees at 7 bases. This CDR3 is 15 amino acids long. The germline V gene encodes CDR1 MNHEY and CDR2 SVGAGI. V lost 0 bases and J lost 6; bases outside the gene matches: 8. DNA of the CDR3: TGTGCCAGCAGTTACTCGAGGGCGGGAGATTCCGAGCAGTACTTC. Translation gives CASSYSRAGDSEQYF.

The chain links TRBV19 to TRBJ2-3; the match to TRBD2 covers 9 bases. The CDR3 covers 14 residues. The V and J ends lost 6 bases and 3 bases, in that order; junction bases with no gene match: 4. Germline assignment: CDR1 LNHDA and CDR2 SQIVND (reference sequence). In DNA, the CDR3 is TGTGCCAGTAGCGGCGGGAGGGCGACAGATACGCAGTATTTT. Protein: CASSGGRATDTQYF.

This chain joins TRBV2 and TRBJ2-5; 9 positions agree with TRBD1. This CDR3 spans 13 amino acids. V lost 10 bases, J lost 9 bases, and 12 bases stayed unmatched. Germline V gives CDR1 SNHLY, CDR2 FYNNEI. CDR3: CATLSETGGAQYF. The DNA of the CDR3 is TGTGCCACCCTTAGTGAGACAGGGGGGGCCCAGTACTTC.

This chain links TRBV5-1 with TRBJ2-3, with D perhaps TRBD1 (6 bases). The CDR3 has 16 amino acids. CDR1 and CDR2 (germline): SGHRS, YFSETQ. V lost 1 base to trimming and J lost 2 bases, with 14 bases between them. The CDR3 loop reads CASSLRQAGPTDTQYF. The CDR3 nucleotides are TGCGCCAGCAGCTTGAGACAGGCAGGACCCACAGATACGCAGTATTTT.

In this sample, this clone turned up a few times. This rearrangement joins TRBV18 to TRBJ1-1; D is unresolved. Germline V lookup: CDR1 KGHSH, CDR2 LQKENI. V was cut by 3 bases and J by 3 bases, with 8 bases left in between. CDR3 size: 13 residues. This CDR3 is CASSPRRDTEAFF. CDR3 DNA sequence: TGTGCCAGCTCACCGAGGAGGGACACTGAAGCTTTCTTT.

There are a few counts of this clone. The V and J genes are TRBV30 and TRBJ1-2; D not certain. V was pared by 4 bases and J by 4 bases, with 10 bases between. The germline gives CDR1 GTSNPN, CDR2 SVGIG (reference sequence). This CDR3 has 12 residues. DNA of the CDR3: TGTGCCTGGACACCCGGGGTCTATGGCTACACCTTC. Its translation: CAWTPGVYGYTF.

This chain connects TRBV7-2 to TRBJ2-3; D uncertain. V lost 6 bases and J 2 bases, leaving 9 bases between the germline ends. Germline loops: CDR1 SGHTA, CDR2 FQGNSA. The CDR3 is 13 residues long. The CDR3 here is CASSLGYTDTQYF. CDR3 in DNA: TGTGCCAGCAGTCTAGGCTACACAGATACGCAGTATTTT.

This clone was recorded a few times. V is TRBV18 and J is TRBJ2-1; TRBD2 agrees at 9 bases. The CDR3 extends over 17 amino acids. Germline CDR1 and CDR2: KGHSH and LQKENI. V dropped 3 bases and J dropped 0; count of bases not matched to a gene: 6. As DNA, the CDR3 is TGTGCCAGCTCACCCAGCGGGAGGACCTACTCCTACAATGAGCAGTTCTTC. This sequence encodes CASSPSGRTYSYNEQFF.

The CDR3 region has the DNA TGTGCCAGCAGCTTGGCCGGACAGGGAGACACTGAAGCTTTCTTT. This codes for CASSLAGQGDTEAFF. The chain employs TRBV5-6 and TRBJ1-1; the match to TRBD1 covers 8 bases. Trimming removed 0 bases from V and 3 bases from J; junction bases left unmatched: 4. The CDR3 extends over 15 amino acids. Germline values: CDR1 SGHDT, CDR2 YYEEEE.

J is TRBJ2-4 and V is TRBV27; tentative D call: TRBD1 (6 bases). CDR1 and CDR2 from the germline V gene are MNHEY and SMNVEV (reference sequence). The CDR3 is 16 amino acids. Trimming removed 5 bases at V and 0 bases at J, with 14 bases between. In nucleotides, the CDR3 is TGTGCCAGCAGTCCACGGACAGTCTTAGCCAAAAACATTCAGTACTTC. This sequence encodes CASSPRTVLAKNIQYF.

This clone has more than one count but fewer than ten. The chain uses TRBV7-6 and TRBJ2-1, with 15 positions matching TRBD2. V lost 5 bases, J lost 11 bases, and 10 bases stayed unmatched. The length of the CDR3 is 16 residues. CDR1 is SGHVS, CDR2 FNYEAQ, per germline. CDR3 region: CASSLGLAGGKGQQFF. CDR3 DNA: TGTGCCAGCAGCCTTGGACTAGCGGGAGGGAAGGGACAGCAGTTCTTC.

The chain links TRBV5-6 to TRBJ2-7; 11 bases match TRBD2. CDR1 SGHDT and CDR2 YYEEEE come from the germline V gene. The CDR3 consists of 16 residues. J lost 7 bases, V lost 3 bases, and 12 bases had no gene match. The CDR3 region has the DNA TGTGCCAGCAGCTCCCTTAGCGGGAGGGCCTTGGGGGAGCAGTACGTC. This encodes CASSSLSGRALGEQYV.

In its sample, this clone was seen a few times. The chain couples TRBV2 to TRBJ2-1, with D perhaps matching TRBD2 (6 bases). Trimming left V 4 bases short and J 3 bases short, with 10 bases between. The CDR3 extends over 14 amino acids. Germline-derived CDR1 and CDR2 are SNHLY and FYNNEI. Here the CDR3 reads CASSGEDLYNEQFF. For the CDR3, the DNA is TGTGCCAGCAGTGGGGAGGACCTCTACAATGAGCAGTTCTTC.

This clone was counted a few times. This chain uses TRBV21-1 with TRBJ2-6; the table assigns TRBD2, which was not confirmed against the DNA. TRBV21-1 is a recognized pseudogene. The CDR3 totals 19 residues. The CDR3 DNA follows: TGTGCCAGCAGCAAATTAATGGTACTAGCGGATACTGGGGCCAACGTCCTGACTTTC. Amino acids: CASSKLMVLADTGANVLTF.